This TCR beta chain comes out of a study of control samples from healthy donors and cancer patients. Produced via immunoSEQ multiplex PCR; TCRdb's table is partial and in-frame only. The table for this sample gives about 190,000 clones. The material sequenced was blood. The sequence was obtained from a woman in her twenties or thirties in good health.

In nucleotides, the CDR3 is TGCGCCAGCAGCCAAGATCGAGGGGCGGAAGGCTACACCTTC. Translation gives CASSQDRGAEGYTF. The J gene is TRBJ1-2, the V gene TRBV4-3; possibly TRBD1 for D (5 bases). Trimming took off 0 bases at V and 8 bases at J, with 13 bases between the two ends. The CDR3 has 14 residues. Germline V lookup: CDR1 LGHNA, CDR2 YSLEER.